The 24 T cell receptor beta chains listed next were all sequenced from one sample in a study of blood T cell repertoires in COVID-19 (TCRdb year 2020). The method behind the library was the immunoSEQ multiplex PCR assay. Not all clones reach the TCRdb copy of this immuneACCESS table, which keeps in-frame sequences only. Checked studies attribute under half of the gap to unresolved V genes and leave the rest unexplained. Within this sample are 220,000 or so clones, with around nine tenths of them counted one time only. The top ten clonotypes cover 0.75% to 1% of the sample. Sequenced input: peripheral blood. The receptor set was obtained from a man aged 60-69 years with COVID-19, enrolled during active disease.

This clone showed up many times. This rearrangement joins TRBV7-9 to TRBJ1-3; D unclear. This CDR3 has 14 amino acids. Trimming shortened V by 6 bases and J by 2 bases, and 11 bases separated the two germline ends. Germline lookup yields CDR1 SEHNR and CDR2 FQNEAQ (reference sequence). The DNA of the CDR3 is TGTGCCAGCAGTCAGCCGGAGGCTGGAAACACCATATATTTT. Encoded protein: CASSQPEAGNTIYF.

This clone was observed once. The chain couples TRBV5-1 to TRBJ2-3, with 8 bases aligning to TRBD1. With 3 bases clipped from V and 1 base from J, the junction kept 1 base outside the gene matches. This CDR3 comprises 14 residues. Germline CDR1 and CDR2: SGHRS and YFSETQ. As DNA, the CDR3 is TGCGCCAGCAGCTGGGGACAGGGCACAGATACGCAGTATTTT. This codes for CASSWGQGTDTQYF.

The CDR3 loop is CASSIRQFFPSNQPQHF. CDR3 nucleotide sequence: TGTGCCAGTAGTATCAGGCAGTTTTTTCCGAGCAATCAGCCCCAGCATTTT. The V and J genes are TRBV19 and TRBJ1-5; D uncertain. Per germline, CDR1 LNHDA and CDR2 SQIVND (reference sequence). This CDR3 has 17 amino acids. The V and J ends lost 3 bases and 1 base respectively, with 16 bases between them.

This clone appeared a single time. Here the CDR3 DNA reads TGTGCCAGCATCCAAGGGACAGGGGCGAACACTGAAGCTTTCTTT. Encoded protein: CASIQGTGANTEAFF. The rearrangement uses TRBV28 and TRBJ1-1; 10 positions agree with TRBD1. With 7 bases clipped from V and 1 base from J, the junction kept 6 bases outside the gene matches. Germline CDR1 reads MDHEN; CDR2 reads SYDVKM. The CDR3 length is 15 residues.

This chain joins TRBV9 and TRBJ2-6; no clear D gene. The CDR3 loop spans 15 amino acids. The V end was cut by 3 bases, the J end by 1 base, with 8 bases between. Germline V lookup: CDR1 SGDLS, CDR2 YYNGEE. The CDR3 DNA reads as TGTGCCAGCAGCGGAAGCACTTCTGGGGCCAACGTCCTGACTTTC. Its translation: CASSGSTSGANVLTF.

This clone was observed a single time. The chain links TRBV19 to TRBJ1-1; 7 bases are shared with TRBD1. The trim removed 5 bases at V and 5 bases at J, leaving 5 bases unmatched. Germline CDR1 is LNHDA and CDR2 is SQIVND (reference sequence). This CDR3 contains 13 residues. CDR3 amino acids: CASSDTGVTEAFF. As DNA, the CDR3 is TGTGCCAGTAGTGATACAGGGGTAACTGAAGCTTTCTTT.

The chain combines TRBV11-1 with TRBJ1-2; TRBD1 matches 9 bases. Germline V gives CDR1 SGHAT, CDR2 FQDESV (reference sequence). The CDR3 consists of 13 residues. After removal of 5 bases from V and 6 bases from J, the junction contained 4 bases not matched to a gene. In DNA, the CDR3 is TGTGCCAGCAGCCGGGACAGGGTCCATGGCTACACCTTC. Encoded protein: CASSRDRVHGYTF.

The chain is built from TRBV7-3 and TRBJ2-3, with TRBD2 identical over 10 bases. The V gene's germline CDR1 is SGHTA and CDR2 FQGTGA. This CDR3 is built from 18 residues. V shed 1 base, J shed 2 bases, and the junction held 9 bases outside the gene matches. The CDR3, as DNA: TGTGCCAGCAGCTTAAAGTCGGCTAGCGGGGGCTCCACAGATACGCAGTATTTT. This gives the protein CASSLKSASGGSTDTQYF. The variable domain in full, completed from reference TRBV7-3 and TRBJ2-3, reads GAGVSQTPSNKVTEKGKYVELRCDPISGHTALYWYRQSLGQGPEFLIYFQGTGAADDSGLPNDRFFAVRPEGSVSTLKIQRTERGDSAVYLCASSLKSASGGSTDTQYFGPGTRLTVL.

The rearrangement uses TRBV19 and TRBJ1-5, with TRBD1 identical over 9 bases. V shed 5 bases, J shed 5 bases, and the junction held 13 bases outside the gene matches. The CDR3 totals 17 residues. CDR1 is LNHDA, CDR2 SQIVND, per germline (reference sequence). As DNA, the CDR3 is TGTGCCAGTAGTCCAAGGGGGGGACAGGGATTATATCAGCCCCAGCATTTT. Protein sequence: CASSPRGGQGLYQPQHF.

CDR3 coding DNA: TGCGCCAGCAGCCAGGGAGTGTGGGACAGGGTTGAGGAGCAGTACTTC. It codes for CASSQGVWDRVEEQYF. The rearrangement uses TRBV4-1 and TRBJ2-7; 9 bases line up with TRBD1. The CDR3 runs to 16 residues. Unmatched junction bases numbered 13, after V lost 3 bases and J lost 7 bases. Per germline, CDR1 MGHRA and CDR2 YSYEKL.

V is TRBV11-2 and J is TRBJ1-3; D possibly corresponds to TRBD1 (6 bases). Deletions cut 5 bases from V and 3 bases from J, with 11 bases between. This CDR3 region has 14 residues. Germline lookup yields CDR1 SGHAT and CDR2 FQNNGV. CDR3 coding DNA: TGTGCCAGCAGCCCGCTCAGGGGTGGAAACACCATATATTTT. It encodes CASSPLRGGNTIYF.

The chain links TRBV18 to TRBJ1-5; TRBD1 matches 7 bases. This CDR3 spans 14 amino acids. The V gene end was trimmed by 3 bases and the J gene end by 7 bases; junction bases not matched to a gene: 6. Germline CDR1 reads KGHSH; CDR2 reads LQKENI. For the CDR3, the DNA is TGTGCCAGCTCACCCGACAGGGTAGAGCAGCCCCAGCATTTT. The encoded protein is CASSPDRVEQPQHF.

V usage is TRBV7-7 and J usage is TRBJ2-2; tentative D call: TRBD1 (6 bases). This CDR3 spans 12 amino acids. CDR1 SSHAT and CDR2 FNYEAQ come from the germline V gene (reference sequence). CDR3 DNA: TGTGCTACAGGGCAGGGTCTCGGGGAGCTGTTTTTT. The encoded protein is CATGQGLGELFF.

This clone was seen a single time. CDR3 region: CAISGGTSGYNEQFF. The CDR3 nucleotides are TGTGCCATCAGTGGCGGGACTAGCGGATACAATGAGCAGTTCTTC. V gene TRBV10-3 combines with J gene TRBJ2-1, with 11 bases aligning to TRBD2. V gave up 4 bases and J gave up 4 bases; unmatched junction bases: 3. Germline V gives CDR1 ENHRY, CDR2 SYGVKD. This CDR3 has 15 amino acids.

This clone was detected once. The chain employs TRBV5-1 and TRBJ2-1, with 10 bases aligning to TRBD2. The junction had 6 bases not matched to a gene; V was cut back by 1 base and J by 2 bases. The CDR3 runs to 17 residues. The germline gives CDR1 SGHRS, CDR2 YFSETQ. The CDR3 here is CASSLSTLAGPYNEQFF. The CDR3 DNA reads TGCGCCAGCAGCTTGTCCACACTAGCGGGACCCTACAATGAGCAGTTCTTC.

The rearrangement joins TRBV7-3 to TRBJ2-1, with D tentatively TRBD1 (6 bases). Germline assignment: CDR1 SGHTA and CDR2 FQGTGA. The ends were cut back, 5 bases at V and 9 bases at J, with 17 bases in the middle. This CDR3 is 14 amino acids long. The CDR3 coding sequence is TGTGCCAGCAGCACCCAACAGGGCGTGACTGAGCAGTTCTTC. Translation gives CASSTQQGVTEQFF.

The rearrangement joins TRBV10-2 to TRBJ2-1, with TRBD2 matching over 7 bases. The germline V gene has CDR1 WSHSY and CDR2 SAAADI. Trimming at V came to 6 bases and at J to 0 bases, leaving 5 bases not matched to a gene. This CDR3 region has 15 residues. The CDR3 protein is CASRRETSSYNEQFF. CDR3 DNA sequence: TGCGCCAGCAGGCGGGAGACTAGCTCCTACAATGAGCAGTTCTTC.

This rearrangement joins TRBV5-3 to TRBJ2-7; 7 bases align to TRBD1. TRBV5-3 is assigned to the ORF class and has an uncertain function. The CDR3 totals 13 residues. Trimming at V came to 6 bases and at J to 2 bases, leaving 5 bases not matched to a gene. This CDR3 reads CARIKQGPYEQYF. The CDR3 coding sequence is TGTGCCAGAATCAAACAGGGGCCCTACGAGCAGTACTTC.

The rearrangement uses TRBV12-3 or TRBV12-4 and TRBJ2-1; no definite D call. The CDR3 sequence is 13 residues long. Trimming removed 6 bases at V and 5 bases at J, with 11 bases between. The CDR3 bases are TGTGCCAGCAGCAAGAGCGAACACAATGAGCAGTTCTTC. Its protein product is CASSKSEHNEQFF.

The genes are TRBV21-1 and TRBJ2-7; TRBD2, as called in the table, went unchecked against the DNA. TRBV21-1 is assigned pseudogene status. The CDR3 extends over 17 amino acids. As DNA, the CDR3 is TGTGCCAGCAGTCGGGGGGACGGACTAGCGGGGAACTACGAGCAGTACTTC. Its protein product is CASSRGDGLAGNYEQYF.

The J gene is TRBJ2-1, the V gene TRBV7-2; a weak D match, TRBD2 (5 bases). The CDR3 consists of 16 residues. The V and J ends lost 4 bases and 7 bases respectively, with 20 bases between them. Germline V CDR1 and CDR2: SGHTA, FQGNSA. CDR3 loop: CASSSRPSRGKNEQFF. The DNA for the CDR3 is TGTGCCAGCAGCTCTAGACCTTCACGAGGGAAAAATGAGCAGTTCTTC.

The rearrangement links TRBV19 to TRBJ1-2, with 7 nucleotides matching TRBD1. V was pared by 6 bases and J by 5 bases, with 12 bases of the junction left unmatched. CDR1 is LNHDA, CDR2 SQIVND, per germline (reference sequence). The CDR3 has 15 residues. CDR3 DNA sequence: TGTGCCAGTAGAGACTCCGGACAGGTCAGGTATGGCTACACCTTC. This gives the protein CASRDSGQVRYGYTF.

The chain employs TRBV5-1 and TRBJ2-2; possibly TRBD2 for D (6 bases). The CDR3 loop spans 14 amino acids. CDR1 and CDR2 (germline): SGHRS, YFSETQ. The germline V and J ends were trimmed by 6 bases and 4 bases, with 13 bases remaining between them. The CDR3 loop is CASNGGAFTGELFF. In nucleotides, the CDR3 is TGCGCCAGCAATGGAGGGGCCTTCACCGGGGAGCTGTTTTTT.

This chain uses TRBV6-5 with TRBJ1-1, with 11 positions matching TRBD1. V was clipped by 6 bases and J by 4 bases; unmatched bases: 4. There are 14 residues in the CDR3. Per germline, CDR1 MNHEY and CDR2 SVGAGI. CDR3 protein: CASSRDRGITEAFF. The CDR3 DNA sequence: TGTGCCAGCAGCAGGGACAGGGGGATCACTGAAGCTTTCTTT.